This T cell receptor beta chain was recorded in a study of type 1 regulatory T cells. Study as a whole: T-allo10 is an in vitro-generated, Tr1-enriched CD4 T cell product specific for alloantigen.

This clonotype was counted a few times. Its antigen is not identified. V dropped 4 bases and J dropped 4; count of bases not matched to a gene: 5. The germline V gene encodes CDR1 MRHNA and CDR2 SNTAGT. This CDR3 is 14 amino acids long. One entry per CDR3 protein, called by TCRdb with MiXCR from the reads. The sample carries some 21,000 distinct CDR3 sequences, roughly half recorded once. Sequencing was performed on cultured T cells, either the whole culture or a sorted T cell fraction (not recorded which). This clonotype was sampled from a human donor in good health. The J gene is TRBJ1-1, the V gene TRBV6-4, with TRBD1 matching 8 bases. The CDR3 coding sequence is TGTGCCAGCAGTGCGAGGACAGGGACCACTGAAGCTTTCTTT. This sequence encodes CASSARTGTTEAFF.